This T cell receptor beta chain was retrieved from a study of OX40 agonist ivuxolimab in advanced cancers. TCRdb's table, derived via immunoSEQ multiplex PCR, lists solely in-frame clones and lacks some. The table lists tens of thousands of clones, 85% to 95% of them singletons, with about 10% in the top ten. V shed 5 bases and J 8 bases; nucleotides not matched to a gene: 8. The CDR3 has 15 amino acids. Germline CDR1 reads SGHTA; CDR2 reads FQGNSA. The specimen comprised CD4+ or CD8+ T cells sorted from blood, sampled in a trial of the OX40 agonist ivuxolimab. The gene calls are TRBV7-2 and TRBJ2-1; 11 bases are shared with TRBD2. The TCR sequence derives from an adult with an advanced solid tumor such as melanoma, head and neck, liver or kidney cancer. CDR3 protein: CASSILAGDGDEQFF. DNA of the CDR3: TGTGCCAGCAGCATACTAGCGGGAGACGGTGATGAGCAGTTCTTC.